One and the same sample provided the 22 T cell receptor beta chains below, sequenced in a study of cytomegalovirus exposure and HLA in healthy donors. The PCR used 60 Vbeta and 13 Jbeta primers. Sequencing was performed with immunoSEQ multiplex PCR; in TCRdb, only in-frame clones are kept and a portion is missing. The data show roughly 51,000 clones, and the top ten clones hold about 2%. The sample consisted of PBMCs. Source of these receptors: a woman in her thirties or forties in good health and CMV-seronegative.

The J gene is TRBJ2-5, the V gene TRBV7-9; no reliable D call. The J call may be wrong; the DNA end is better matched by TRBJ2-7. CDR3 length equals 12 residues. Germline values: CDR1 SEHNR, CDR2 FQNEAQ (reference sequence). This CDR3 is CASSSTYYEQYF. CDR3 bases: TGTGCCAGCAGCTCAACCTACTACGAGCAGTACTTC.

CDR3: CASSDRDRGGSPLHF. In nucleotides, the CDR3 is TGTGCCAGCAGCGACCGGGACAGGGGAGGCTCACCCCTCCACTTT. The chain couples TRBV9 to TRBJ1-6; 10 bases line up with TRBD1. Trimming removed 3 bases from V and 10 bases from J; junction bases left unmatched: 7. The germline gives CDR1 SGDLS, CDR2 YYNGEE. This CDR3 is built from 15 residues.

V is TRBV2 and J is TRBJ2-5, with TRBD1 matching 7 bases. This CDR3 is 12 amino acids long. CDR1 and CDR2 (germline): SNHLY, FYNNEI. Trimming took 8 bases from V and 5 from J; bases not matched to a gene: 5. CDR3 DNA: TGTGCCAGCCTAGAACAGGGGGAGACCCAGTACTTC. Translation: CASLEQGETQYF.

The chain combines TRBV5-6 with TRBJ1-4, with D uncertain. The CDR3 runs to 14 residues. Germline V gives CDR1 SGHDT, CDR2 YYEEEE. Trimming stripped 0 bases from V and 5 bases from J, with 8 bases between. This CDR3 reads CASSLVGLNEKLFF. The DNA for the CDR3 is TGTGCCAGCAGCTTGGTGGGCCTCAATGAAAAACTGTTTTTT.

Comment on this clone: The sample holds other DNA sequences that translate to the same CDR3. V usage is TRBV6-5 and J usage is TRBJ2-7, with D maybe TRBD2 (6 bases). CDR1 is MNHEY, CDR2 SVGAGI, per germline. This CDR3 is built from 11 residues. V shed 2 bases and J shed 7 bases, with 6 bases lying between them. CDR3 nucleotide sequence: TGTGCCAGCAGTTACGGAGGGGAGCAGTACTTC. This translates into CASSYGGEQYF.

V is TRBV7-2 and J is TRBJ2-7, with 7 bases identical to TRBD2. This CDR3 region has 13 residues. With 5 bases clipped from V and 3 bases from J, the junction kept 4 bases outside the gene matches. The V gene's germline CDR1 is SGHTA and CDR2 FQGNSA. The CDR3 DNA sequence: TGTGCCAGCAGCCTCAAGCGGGACTACGAGCAGTACTTC. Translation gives CASSLKRDYEQYF.

DNA of the CDR3: TGTGCCAGCAGCTTGAGGCAGGGCAGTCAGCCCCAGCATTTT. Translated: CASSLRQGSQPQHF. V gene TRBV5-6 combines with J gene TRBJ1-5, with D maybe TRBD1 (5 bases). This CDR3 spans 14 amino acids. With 1 base removed from V and 6 bases from J, the gap between germline ends came to 11 bases. Germline V gene sequence: CDR1 SGHDT, CDR2 YYEEEE.

The CDR3 DNA is TGTGCCAGTAGTATTCCAGGGGGCGAGACTGAAGCTTTCTTT. This encodes CASSIPGGETEAFF. This chain uses TRBV19 with TRBJ1-1; 8 nucleotides match TRBD1. The CDR3 is 14 amino acids. V lost 3 bases and J lost 5; bases outside the gene matches: 5. Germline loops: CDR1 LNHDA, CDR2 SQIVND (reference sequence).

The CDR3 DNA is TGTGCCAGCAGCCCGACAGGGGGGCAAGAGACCCAGTACTTC. It yields the protein CASSPTGGQETQYF. This chain joins TRBV5-4 and TRBJ2-5, with TRBD1 identical over 9 bases. The CDR3 totals 14 residues. CDR1 is SGHNT, CDR2 YYREEE, per germline (reference sequence). J lost 2 bases, V lost 4 bases, and 3 bases had no gene match. Combining the CDR3 with reference TRBV5-4 and TRBJ2-5 gives the whole variable domain ETGVTQSPTHLIKTRGQQVTLRCSSQSGHNTVSWYQQALGQGPQFIFQYYREEENGRGNFPPRFSGLQFPNYSSELNVNALELDDSALYLCASSPTGGQETQYFGPGTRLLVL.

The CDR3 region has the DNA TGTGCCAGCAGCGGACTAGCGGGGACCTACGAGCAGTACTTC. Its protein product is CASSGLAGTYEQYF. V gene TRBV2 combines with J gene TRBJ2-7, with TRBD2 matching over 12 bases. CDR1 is SNHLY and CDR2 is FYNNEI in the germline V gene. Trimming cost V 6 bases and J 2 bases; bases outside gene matches: 2. There are 14 residues in the CDR3.

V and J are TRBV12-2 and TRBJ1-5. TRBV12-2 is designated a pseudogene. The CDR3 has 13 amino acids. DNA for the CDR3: TGTGCAAGTCGCCCACCGGGGAATCAGCCCCAGCATTTT. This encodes CASRPPGNQPQHF.

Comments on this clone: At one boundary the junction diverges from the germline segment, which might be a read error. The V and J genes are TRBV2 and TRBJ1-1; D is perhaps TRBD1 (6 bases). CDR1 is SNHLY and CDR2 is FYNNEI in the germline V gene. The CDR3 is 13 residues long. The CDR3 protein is CASSWTVNTEDFF. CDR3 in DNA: TGTGCCAGCAGTTGGACAGTGAACACTGAAGATTTCTTT.

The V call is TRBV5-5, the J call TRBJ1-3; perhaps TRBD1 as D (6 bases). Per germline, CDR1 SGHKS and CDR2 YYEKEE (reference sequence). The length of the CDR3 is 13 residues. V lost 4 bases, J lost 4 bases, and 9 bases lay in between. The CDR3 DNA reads TGTGCCAGCAGCGGACAGTTCGGAAACACCATATATTTT. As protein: CASSGQFGNTIYF.

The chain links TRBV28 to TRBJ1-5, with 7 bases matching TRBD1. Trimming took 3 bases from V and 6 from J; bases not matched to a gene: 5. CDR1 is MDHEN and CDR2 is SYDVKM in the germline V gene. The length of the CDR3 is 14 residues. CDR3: CASSLGTAGQPQHF. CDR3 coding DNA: TGTGCCAGCAGTTTGGGGACAGCGGGTCAGCCCCAGCATTTT.

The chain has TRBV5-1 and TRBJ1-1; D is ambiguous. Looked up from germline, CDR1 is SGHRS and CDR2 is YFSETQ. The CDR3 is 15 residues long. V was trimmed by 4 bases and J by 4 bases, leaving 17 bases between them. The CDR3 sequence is CASSTGGGFSTEAFF. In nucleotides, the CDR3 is TGCGCCAGCAGCACCGGAGGAGGGTTTAGCACTGAAGCTTTCTTT. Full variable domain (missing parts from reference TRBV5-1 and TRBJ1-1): KAGVTQTPRYLIKTRGQQVTLSCSPISGHRSVSWYQQTPGQGLQFLFEYFSETQRNKGNFPGRFSGRQFSNSRSEMNVSTLELGDSALYLCASSTGGGFSTEAFFGQGTRLTVV.

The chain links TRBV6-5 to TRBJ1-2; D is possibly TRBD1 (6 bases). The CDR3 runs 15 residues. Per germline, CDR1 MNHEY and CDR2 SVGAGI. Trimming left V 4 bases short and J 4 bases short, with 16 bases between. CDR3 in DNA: TGTGCCAGCAGTTCGGCACAGGGAAAGAGCTATGGCTACACCTTC. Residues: CASSSAQGKSYGYTF.

CDR3 nucleotides: TGTGCTAGTGGGCAAGGGGTGGCTGGGGCCAACGTCCTGACTTTC. This gives the protein CASGQGVAGANVLTF. J is TRBJ2-6 and V is TRBV12-5; weak D call: TRBD1 (5 bases). The germline CDR1 and CDR2 sequences are LGHNT and FRNRAP. CDR3 length equals 15 residues. V was clipped by 6 bases and J by 2 bases, with 11 bases between them.

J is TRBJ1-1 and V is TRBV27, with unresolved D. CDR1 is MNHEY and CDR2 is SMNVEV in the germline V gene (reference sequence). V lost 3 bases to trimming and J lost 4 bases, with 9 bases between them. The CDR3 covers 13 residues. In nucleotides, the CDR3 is TGTGCCAGCAGTTTTAATGCGGGCACTGAAGCTTTCTTT. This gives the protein CASSFNAGTEAFF.

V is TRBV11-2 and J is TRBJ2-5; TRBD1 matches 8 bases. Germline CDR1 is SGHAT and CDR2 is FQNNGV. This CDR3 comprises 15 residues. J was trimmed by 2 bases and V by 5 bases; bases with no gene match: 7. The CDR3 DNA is TGTGCCAGCAGCCCACAGGGGGTTGGTCAAGAGACCCAGTACTTC. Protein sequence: CASSPQGVGQETQYF.

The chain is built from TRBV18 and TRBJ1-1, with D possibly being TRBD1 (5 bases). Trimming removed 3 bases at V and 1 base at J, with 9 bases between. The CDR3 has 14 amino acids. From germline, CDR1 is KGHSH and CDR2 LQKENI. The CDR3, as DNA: TGTGCCAGCTCACCCGTCCAGGGGAACACTGAAGCTTTCTTT. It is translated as CASSPVQGNTEAFF.

As DNA, the CDR3 is TGCGCCAGCAGCCAAGGACGAGGCGGGGGGGGCGATACGCAGTATTTT. Translation: CASSQGRGGGGDTQYF. The chain carries TRBV4-1 and TRBJ2-3, with TRBD2 identical over 9 bases. Germline loops: CDR1 MGHRA, CDR2 YSYEKL. The CDR3 runs to 16 residues. V trimming: 1 base; J trimming: 6 bases; junction bases outside the gene matches: 8.

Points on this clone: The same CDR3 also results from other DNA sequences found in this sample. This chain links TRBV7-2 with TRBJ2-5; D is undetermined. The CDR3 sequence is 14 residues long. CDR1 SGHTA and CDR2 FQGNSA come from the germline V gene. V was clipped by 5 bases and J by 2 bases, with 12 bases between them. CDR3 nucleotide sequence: TGTGCCAGCAGCCCCAGGCTGGTACAAGAGACCCAGTACTTC. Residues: CASSPRLVQETQYF.